The 5 T cell receptor beta chains below come from one sample, sequenced in a study of T cells in Graves' hyperthyroidism and ophthalmopathy. Authors of the study amplified TCR beta CDR3 regions from RNA transcripts. Carried out on the TCR CDR3, a first-round RT-PCR used the HTBI primer set. TCRdb re-derived calls from the multiplex PCR reads in MiXCR, one entry per CDR3 protein. This sample has roughly 500,000 distinct CDR3 sequences, with roughly 46% found just once. Input material: peripheral blood or thyroid tissue (not recorded which). These receptors originate from an adult woman with Graves' disease, either hyperthyroidism or ophthalmopathy (not recorded which).

The chain uses TRBV6-1 and TRBJ1-2, with 7 bases that match TRBD1. With V trimmed by 3 bases and J by 8 bases, 6 bases remained unmatched. Germline V CDR1 and CDR2: MNHNS, SASEGT. CDR3 length: 13 amino acids. CDR3 DNA: TGTGCCAGCAGTGAGGGGGACAGCCAAGGCTACACCTTC. Translating it yields CASSEGDSQGYTF.

This chain connects TRBV29-1 to TRBJ2-7, with 7 bases fitting TRBD2. The V and J ends lost 4 bases and 0 bases, in that order; junction bases with no gene match: 9. The CDR3 loop spans 15 amino acids. Germline CDR1 and CDR2: SQVTM and ANQGSEA. CDR3 DNA: TGCAGCGTTGGTGGGGCGGGGGTGGCCTCCTACGAGCAGTACTTC. Protein product: CSVGGAGVASYEQYF.

This clonotype was picked up a small number of times. Since a much larger clone is just one base distant, this may be a read error. V usage is TRBV20-1 and J usage is TRBJ1-3; D gene unclear. Per the germline V gene, CDR1 is DFQATT and CDR2 is SNEGSKA (reference sequence). The length of the CDR3 is 12 residues. The CDR3, as DNA: TGCCAAAAGAGGGATACTGGAAACACCGTATATTTT. Protein: CQKRDTGNTVYF.

The chain combines TRBV5-6 with TRBJ1-2; D is unclear. The CDR3 has 15 residues. In germline, CDR1 is SGHDT, CDR2 YYEEEE. The V end lost 3 bases, the J end lost 10 bases, and 22 bases lay between the germline ends. The CDR3 bases are TGTGCCAGCAGCTCCGGACTAGCGGGCGACTACGACTACACCTTC. Translation gives CASSSGLAGDYDYTF.

The chain is built from TRBV5-1 and TRBJ1-1; 7 nucleotides align to TRBD1. In germline, CDR1 is SGHRS, CDR2 YFSETQ. The CDR3 is made up of 14 amino acids. V was pared by 0 bases and J by 7 bases, with 6 bases of the junction left unmatched. CDR3 region: CASSLGGTVGEAFF. The CDR3 DNA follows: TGCGCCAGCAGCTTGGGGGGGACAGTCGGTGAAGCTTTCTTT.